This T cell receptor beta chain emerged from a study of T cell responses to AZD1222 COVID-19 vaccine. TCRdb's table, derived via immunoSEQ multiplex PCR, lists solely in-frame clones and lacks some. This sample has 200,000 to 250,000 clones, with about 95% found just once. Germline CDR1 is ENHRY and CDR2 is SYGVKD. The CDR3 loop spans 17 amino acids. With V trimmed by 3 bases and J by 7 bases, 13 bases remained unmatched. Points on this clone: Its antigen is not known.

General study results and limits: Repertoire collection took place solely once the T cell response had peaked.

V gene TRBV10-3 combines with J gene TRBJ1-4; 8 bases match TRBD1. Source: peripheral blood, taken 28 days after the second dose of the MenACWY control vaccine. This clonotype was obtained from an adult who received the MenACWY meningococcal vaccine as a control. The CDR3 DNA is TGTGCCATCAGTGAAACAGGGGACAGGCAACCTGGTGAAAAACTGTTTTTT. It yields the protein CAISETGDRQPGEKLFF.